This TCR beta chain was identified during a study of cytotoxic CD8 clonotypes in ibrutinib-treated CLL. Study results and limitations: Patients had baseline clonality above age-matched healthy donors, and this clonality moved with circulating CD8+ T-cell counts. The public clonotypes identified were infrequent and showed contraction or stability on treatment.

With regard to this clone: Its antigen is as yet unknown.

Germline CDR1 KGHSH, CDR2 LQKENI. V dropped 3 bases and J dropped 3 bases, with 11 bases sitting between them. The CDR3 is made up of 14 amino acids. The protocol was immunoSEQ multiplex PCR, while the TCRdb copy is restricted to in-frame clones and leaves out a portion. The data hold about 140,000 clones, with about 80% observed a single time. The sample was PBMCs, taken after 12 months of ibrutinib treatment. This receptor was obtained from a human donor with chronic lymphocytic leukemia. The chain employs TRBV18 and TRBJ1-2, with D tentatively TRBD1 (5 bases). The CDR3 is CASSPGGGDYGYTF. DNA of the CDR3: TGTGCCAGCTCACCCGGTGGGGGGGACTATGGCTACACCTTC.